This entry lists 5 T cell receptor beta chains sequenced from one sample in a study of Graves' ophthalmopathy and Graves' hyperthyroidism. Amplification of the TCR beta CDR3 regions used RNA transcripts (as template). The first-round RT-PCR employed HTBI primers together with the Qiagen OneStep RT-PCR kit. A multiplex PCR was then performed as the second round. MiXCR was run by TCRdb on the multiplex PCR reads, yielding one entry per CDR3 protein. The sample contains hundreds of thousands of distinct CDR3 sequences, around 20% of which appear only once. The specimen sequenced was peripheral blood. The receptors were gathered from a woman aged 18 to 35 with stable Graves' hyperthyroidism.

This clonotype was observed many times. CDR3 region: CAWRATGVSGNTIYF. In DNA, the CDR3 is TGTGCCTGGAGGGCGACAGGCGTCTCTGGAAACACCATATATTTT. This chain uses TRBV30 with TRBJ1-3, with a weak D call TRBD1 (6 bases). The V gene lost 3 bases and the J gene lost 0 bases, with 12 bases spanning the gap. Germline CDR1 and CDR2: GTSNPN and SVGIG (reference sequence). The CDR3 loop spans 15 amino acids.

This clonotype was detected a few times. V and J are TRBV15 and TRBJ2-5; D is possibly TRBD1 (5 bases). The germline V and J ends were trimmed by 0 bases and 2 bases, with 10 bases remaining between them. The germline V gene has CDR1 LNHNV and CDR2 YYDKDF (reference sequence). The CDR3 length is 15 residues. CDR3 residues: CATSRDGARQETQYF. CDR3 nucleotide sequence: TGTGCCACCAGCAGAGATGGGGCTAGACAAGAGACCCAGTACTTC.

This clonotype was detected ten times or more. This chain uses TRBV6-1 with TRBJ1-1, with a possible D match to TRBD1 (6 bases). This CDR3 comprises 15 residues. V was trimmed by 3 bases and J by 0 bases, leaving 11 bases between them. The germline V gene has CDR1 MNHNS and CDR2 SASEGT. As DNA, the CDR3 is TGTGCCAGCAGTGATCTGGGGGCTATGAACACTGAAGCTTTCTTT. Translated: CASSDLGAMNTEAFF.

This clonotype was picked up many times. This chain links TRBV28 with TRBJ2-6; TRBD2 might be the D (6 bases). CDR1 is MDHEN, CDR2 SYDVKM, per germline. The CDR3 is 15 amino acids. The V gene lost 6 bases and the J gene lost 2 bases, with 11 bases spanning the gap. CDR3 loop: CASREGGTGANVLTF. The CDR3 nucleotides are TGTGCCAGCAGGGAGGGAGGAACTGGGGCCAACGTCCTGACTTTC.

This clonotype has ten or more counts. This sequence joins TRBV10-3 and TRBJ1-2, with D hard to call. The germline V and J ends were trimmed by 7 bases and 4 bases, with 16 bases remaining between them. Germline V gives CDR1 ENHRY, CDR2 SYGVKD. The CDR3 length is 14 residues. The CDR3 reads CAITTTLGGYGYTF. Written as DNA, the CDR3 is TGTGCCATCACCACGACTCTGGGTGGCTATGGCTACACCTTC.